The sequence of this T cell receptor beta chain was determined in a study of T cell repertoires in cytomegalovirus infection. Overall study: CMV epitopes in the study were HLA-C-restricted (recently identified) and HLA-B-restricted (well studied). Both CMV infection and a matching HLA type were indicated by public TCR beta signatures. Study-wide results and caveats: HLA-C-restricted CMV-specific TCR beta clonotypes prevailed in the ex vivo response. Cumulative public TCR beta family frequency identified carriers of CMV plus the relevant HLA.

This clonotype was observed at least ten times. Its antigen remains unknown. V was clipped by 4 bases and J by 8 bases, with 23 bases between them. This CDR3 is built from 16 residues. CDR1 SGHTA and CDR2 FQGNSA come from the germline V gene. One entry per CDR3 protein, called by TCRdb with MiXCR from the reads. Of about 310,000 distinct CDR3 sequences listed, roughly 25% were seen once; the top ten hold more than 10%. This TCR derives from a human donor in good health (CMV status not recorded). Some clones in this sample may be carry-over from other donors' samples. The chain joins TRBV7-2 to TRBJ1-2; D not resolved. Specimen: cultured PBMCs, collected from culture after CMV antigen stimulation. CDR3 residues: CASSSPPAGAPKGYTF. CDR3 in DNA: TGTGCCAGCAGCTCTCCCCCGGCAGGAGCCCCTAAAGGCTACACCTTC.